Described below is a single T cell receptor (beta chain) sequence and its context. The clone's antigen remains unknown. There are no base qualities to consult, and no much larger clone falls within one base. The germline V gene sets CDR1 to MNHEY and CDR2 to SVGAGI. The CDR3 covers 14 residues, taking in both the cysteine and the phenylalanine. Only the CDR3 part of the read is kept: 42 bases, read in frame from the first base. Trimming accounts for 2 bases at V and 8 bases at J, while the number of junction bases matched to no gene is 7. Libraries were made using the immunoSEQ multiplex PCR assay. For most patients, high-throughput TCR-beta CDR3 sequencing of genomic DNA was performed by Adaptive Biotechnologies. Under the source paper's analysis protocol: Adaptive's ImmunoSEQ software was the source of the TCR sequencing data for approximately 18 patients, while a few other patients were processed with MiXCR and VDJtools. CDR3 nucleotide sequences shared between donor and recipient were removed because the origin of such sequences could not be assigned. To count as alloreactive, a clone needed at least 2-fold expansion over unstimulated cells and a minimum CFSE-low frequency of 0.002% (template counts) or 0.001% (read counts). Clones detected in sequenced pre-transplant spleen, lymph node, or MLR CFSE-low populations of the donor or recipient were defined as mappable. The cumulative frequency of alloreactive clones was calculated as a percentage of all sequences, weighted by copy number. Here the immuneACCESS table is served through TCRdb, limited to in-frame sequences with V and J called. Missing clones are a known gap in these copies; in checked studies unresolved V genes cover under half, and the rest lacks a known reason. That table supplies the V and J calls and clone size; D and trimming were determined from the DNA. This sample is represented by about 47,000 clones; approximately 92% of them were singletons. The top ten clones comprise about 5.9% of the sample.

This sample is drawn from a study of graft-versus-host responses after intestinal transplantation (dated by TCRdb to the early 2020s). Regarding the complete study: The transplants that recipients got were multivisceral, liver-intestinal, or isolated intestinal. The cohort enrolled about two dozen intestinal transplant recipients including one retransplant, and a few patients lacking pretransplant specimens were excluded. Alloreactive clones were identified by sequencing pre-transplant mixed lymphocyte reaction products and comparing them with unstimulated pre-transplant donor and recipient T cells. Bulk TCR-beta CDR3 sequencing was used to track graft-versus-host and host-versus-graft alloreactive T cell clones in the graft, circulation and bone marrow after intestinal transplantation. Rather than being sequenced by the commercial service, samples from a few later patients were sequenced in-house on an Illumina MiSeq and processed with MiXCR. Anti-thymocyte globulin induction was given to all recipients, followed by maintenance tacrolimus and steroids for about 3 years. A peak of at least 4% donor T cells among recipient peripheral blood mononuclear cells was the definition used for donor T cell macrochimerism. Broad study findings and their caveats: Early after transplant, peak levels of circulating GvH clones were found to be associated with declines in HvG clones. GvH clones turned up in recipient bone marrow, with some appearing earlier in ileal mucosa or blood, a pattern consistent with an intestinal mucosal origin. The relatively low number and heterogeneity of intestinal transplant patients limited the conclusions. In patients with donor T cell macrochimerism, the allografts had high GvH to HvG T cell clonal ratios.

Blood samples were collected up to 4 times in the first month after transplant and then at least monthly when available. This material consisted of PBMCs, taken 786 days after a first intestinal transplant, on the day of a second. The clonotype comes from a human patient who received an intestinal transplant, so some T cells may come from the graft donor. This chain is built from TRBV6-5 and TRBJ1-2; TRBD1 lines up with 8 middle nucleotides. The sequence in DNA is TGTGCCAGCAGTTACCTCGACAGGGGATGGGGCTACACCTTC. It translates to CASSYLDRGWGYTF.